This TCR beta chain derives from a study of blood T cell repertoires in COVID-19. Study-wide background: Material from acute and convalescent COVID-19 was sourced from the United States, Italy and Spain. PBMCs, B-cell-depleted T cells, or T cells were the source of the cDNA or gDNA that made up the material.

Original analysis: Amplifying reference gene primers gave estimates of nucleated cell counts. The assay was immunoSEQ multiplex PCR, and TCRdb's table has in-frame clones only and misses some. Clone size and V and J calls were adopted from that table, with D and trimming inferred from the DNA. This sample carries about 100,000 clones, over 60% of them seen once, and the ten largest clones take 4% to 5.5%. A note on this clone: One junction end does not reproduce the germline sequence, and a read error may be involved.

This clonotype was obtained from a man in his 70s with acute or convalescent COVID-19. The sequencing input was peripheral blood.

Here the CDR3 reads CASSPRQGISSEQYF. The CDR3 DNA sequence: TGTGCCAGCAGCCCGAGACAGGGGATTTCCTCCGAGCAGTACTTC. The rearrangement joins TRBV9 to TRBJ2-7, with 8 bases identical to TRBD1. There are 15 residues in the CDR3. Per the germline V gene, CDR1 is SGDLS and CDR2 is YYNGEE.